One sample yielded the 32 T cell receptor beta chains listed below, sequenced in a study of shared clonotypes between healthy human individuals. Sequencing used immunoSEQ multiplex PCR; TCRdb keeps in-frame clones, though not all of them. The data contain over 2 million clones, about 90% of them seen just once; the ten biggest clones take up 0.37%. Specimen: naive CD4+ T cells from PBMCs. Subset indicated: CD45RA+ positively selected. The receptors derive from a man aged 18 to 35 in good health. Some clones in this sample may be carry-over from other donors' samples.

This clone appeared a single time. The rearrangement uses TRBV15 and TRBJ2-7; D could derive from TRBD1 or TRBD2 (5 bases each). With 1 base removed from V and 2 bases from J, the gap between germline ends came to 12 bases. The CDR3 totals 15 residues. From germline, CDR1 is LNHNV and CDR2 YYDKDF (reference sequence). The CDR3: CATSRGSAQAYEQYF. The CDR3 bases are TGTGCCACCAGCAGAGGTAGCGCACAGGCCTACGAGCAGTACTTC.

The CDR3 DNA sequence: TGTGCCAGCAGCTTAACCCAAGAGACCCAGTACTTC. Amino acid sequence: CASSLTQETQYF. V and J are TRBV11-1 and TRBJ2-5, with D uncertain. Looked up from germline, CDR1 is SGHAT and CDR2 is FQDESV (reference sequence). V was shortened by 2 bases and J by 1 base, with 2 bases between the two germline ends. This CDR3 spans 12 amino acids.

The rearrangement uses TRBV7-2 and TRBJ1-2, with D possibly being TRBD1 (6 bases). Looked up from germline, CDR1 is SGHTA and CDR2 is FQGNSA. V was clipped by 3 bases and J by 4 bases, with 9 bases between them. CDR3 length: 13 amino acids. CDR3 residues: CASSFQGPYGYTF. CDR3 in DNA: TGTGCCAGCAGCTTTCAGGGGCCCTATGGCTACACCTTC. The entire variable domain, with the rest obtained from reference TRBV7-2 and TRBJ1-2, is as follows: GAGVSQSPSNKVTEKGKDVELRCDPISGHTALYWYRQSLGQGLEFLIYFQGNSAPDKSGLPSDRFSAERTGGSVSTLTIQRTQQEDSAVYLCASSFQGPYGYTFGSGTRLTVV.

The CDR3 reads CVTRRGANTGELFF. The DNA for the CDR3 is TGTGTAACAAGACGAGGGGCGAACACCGGGGAGCTGTTTTTT. The rearrangement joins TRBV19 to TRBJ2-2; D might be TRBD1 or TRBD2, each matching 5 bases. Germline CDR1 LNHDA, CDR2 SQIVND (reference sequence). This CDR3 has 14 residues.

This CDR3 is CASSDRYRVGNTEAFF. The CDR3 DNA is TGTGCCAGCAGTGACCGTTACAGGGTGGGAAACACTGAAGCTTTCTTT. This rearrangement joins TRBV2 to TRBJ1-1, with D maybe TRBD1 (6 bases). This CDR3 spans 16 amino acids. CDR1 SNHLY and CDR2 FYNNEI come from the germline V gene. With 3 bases removed from V and 2 bases from J, the gap between germline ends came to 16 bases.

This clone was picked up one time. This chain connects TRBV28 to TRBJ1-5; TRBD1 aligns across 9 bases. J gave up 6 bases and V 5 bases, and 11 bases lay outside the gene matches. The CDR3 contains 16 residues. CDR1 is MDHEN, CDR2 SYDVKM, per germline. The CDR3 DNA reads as TGTGCCAGCAGTCGAAGGGACAGGGCCGTAGTTCAGCCCCAGCATTTT. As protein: CASSRRDRAVVQPQHF.

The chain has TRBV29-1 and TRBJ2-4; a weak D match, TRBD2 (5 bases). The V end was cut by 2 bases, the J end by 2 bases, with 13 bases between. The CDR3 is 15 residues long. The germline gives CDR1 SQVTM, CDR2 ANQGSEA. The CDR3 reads CSVEIVSVSKNIQYF. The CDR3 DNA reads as TGCAGCGTTGAAATAGTTAGCGTGTCCAAAAACATTCAGTACTTC. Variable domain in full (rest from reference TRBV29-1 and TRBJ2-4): SAVISQKPSRDICQRGTSLTIQCQVDSQVTMMFWYRQQPGQSLTLIATANQGSEATYESGFVIDKFPISRPNLTFSTLTVSNMSPEDSSIYLCSVEIVSVSKNIQYFGAGTRLSVL.

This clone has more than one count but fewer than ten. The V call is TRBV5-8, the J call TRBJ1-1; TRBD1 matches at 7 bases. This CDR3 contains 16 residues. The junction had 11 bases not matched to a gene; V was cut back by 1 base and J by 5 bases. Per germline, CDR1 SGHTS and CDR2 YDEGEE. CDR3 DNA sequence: TGTGCCAGCAGCTTGATTTTGACAGGGCTGGATACTGAAGCTTTCTTT. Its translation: CASSLILTGLDTEAFF.

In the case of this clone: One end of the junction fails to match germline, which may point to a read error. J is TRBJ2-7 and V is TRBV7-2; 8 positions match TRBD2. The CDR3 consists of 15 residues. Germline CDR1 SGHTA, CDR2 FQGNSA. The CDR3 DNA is TGTGCCAGCAGCATAGCTAGCGGGCCCTCCTACGAGCAGTACTTC. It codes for CASSIASGPSYEQYF.

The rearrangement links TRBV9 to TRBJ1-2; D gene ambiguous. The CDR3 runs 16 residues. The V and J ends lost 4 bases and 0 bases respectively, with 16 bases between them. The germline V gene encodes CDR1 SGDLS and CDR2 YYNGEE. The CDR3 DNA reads TGTGCCAGCAGCACGACTGCTACCTATCCTAACTATGGCTACACCTTC. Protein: CASSTTATYPNYGYTF.

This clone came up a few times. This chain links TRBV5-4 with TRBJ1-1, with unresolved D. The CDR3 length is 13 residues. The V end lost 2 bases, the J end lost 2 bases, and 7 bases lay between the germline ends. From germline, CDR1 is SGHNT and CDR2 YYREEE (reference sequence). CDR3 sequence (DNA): TGTGCCAGCAGCTTCGGCCCTAACACTGAAGCTTTCTTT. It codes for CASSFGPNTEAFF.

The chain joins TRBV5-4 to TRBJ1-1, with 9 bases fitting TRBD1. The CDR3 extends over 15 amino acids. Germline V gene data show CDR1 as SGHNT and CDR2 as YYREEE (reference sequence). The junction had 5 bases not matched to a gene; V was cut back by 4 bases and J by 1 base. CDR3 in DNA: TGTGCCAGCAGCATACAACAGGGGGCGAACACTGAAGCTTTCTTT. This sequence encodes CASSIQQGANTEAFF.

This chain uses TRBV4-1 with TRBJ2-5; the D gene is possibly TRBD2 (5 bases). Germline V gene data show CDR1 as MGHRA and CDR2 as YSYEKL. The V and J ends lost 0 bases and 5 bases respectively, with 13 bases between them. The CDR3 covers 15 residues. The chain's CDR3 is CASSQESWEKETQYF. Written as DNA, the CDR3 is TGCGCCAGCAGCCAAGAATCGTGGGAGAAGGAGACCCAGTACTTC.

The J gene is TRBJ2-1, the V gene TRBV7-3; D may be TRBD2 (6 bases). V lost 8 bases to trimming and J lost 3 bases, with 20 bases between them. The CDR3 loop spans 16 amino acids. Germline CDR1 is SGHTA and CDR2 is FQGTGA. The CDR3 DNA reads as TGTGCCAGCGGGACTTCACCAGGTGTGATCTACAATGAGCAGTTCTTC. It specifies CASGTSPGVIYNEQFF.

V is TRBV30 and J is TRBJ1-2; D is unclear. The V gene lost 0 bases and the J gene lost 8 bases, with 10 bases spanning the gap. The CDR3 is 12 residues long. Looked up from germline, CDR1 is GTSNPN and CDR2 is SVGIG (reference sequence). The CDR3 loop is CAWSVRGDGYTF. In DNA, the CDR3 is TGTGCCTGGAGTGTACGGGGTGACGGCTACACCTTC.

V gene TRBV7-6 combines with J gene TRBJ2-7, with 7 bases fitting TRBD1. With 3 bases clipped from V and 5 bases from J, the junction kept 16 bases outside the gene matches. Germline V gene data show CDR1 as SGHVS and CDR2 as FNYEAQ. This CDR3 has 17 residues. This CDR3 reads CASSLGSRGSIRDEQYF. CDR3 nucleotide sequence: TGTGCCAGCAGCTTGGGGAGCAGGGGGTCCATCCGGGACGAGCAGTACTTC.

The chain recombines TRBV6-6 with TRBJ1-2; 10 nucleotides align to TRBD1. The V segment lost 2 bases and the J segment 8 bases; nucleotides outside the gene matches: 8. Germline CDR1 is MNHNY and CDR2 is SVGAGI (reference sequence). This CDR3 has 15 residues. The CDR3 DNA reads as TGTGCCAGCAGTTACAATCCGAGGACAGGGGGGGGCTACACCTTC. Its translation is CASSYNPRTGGGYTF.

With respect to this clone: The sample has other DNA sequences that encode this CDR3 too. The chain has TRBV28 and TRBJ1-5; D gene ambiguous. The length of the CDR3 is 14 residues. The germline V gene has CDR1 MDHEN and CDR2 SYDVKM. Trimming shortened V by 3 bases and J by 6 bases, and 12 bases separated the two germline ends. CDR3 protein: CASSFPAMGQPQHF. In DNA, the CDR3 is TGTGCCAGCAGTTTCCCTGCGATGGGTCAGCCCCAGCATTTT.

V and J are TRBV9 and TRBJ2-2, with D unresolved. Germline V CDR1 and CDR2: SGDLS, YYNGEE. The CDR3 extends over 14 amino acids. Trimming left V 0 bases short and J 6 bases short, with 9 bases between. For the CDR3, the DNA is TGTGCCAGCAGCGTAGGCCCGGCGGCCGGGGAGCTGTTTTTT. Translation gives CASSVGPAAGELFF.

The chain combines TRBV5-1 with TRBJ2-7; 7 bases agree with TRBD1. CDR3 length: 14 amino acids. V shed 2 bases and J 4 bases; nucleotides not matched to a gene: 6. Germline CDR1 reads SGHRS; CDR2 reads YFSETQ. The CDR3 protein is CASSLDREPYEQYF. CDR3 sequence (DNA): TGCGCCAGCAGCTTAGACAGGGAGCCTTACGAGCAGTACTTC. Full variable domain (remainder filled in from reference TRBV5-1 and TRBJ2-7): KAGVTQTPRYLIKTRGQQVTLSCSPISGHRSVSWYQQTPGQGLQFLFEYFSETQRNKGNFPGRFSGRQFSNSRSEMNVSTLELGDSALYLCASSLDREPYEQYFGPGTRLTVT.

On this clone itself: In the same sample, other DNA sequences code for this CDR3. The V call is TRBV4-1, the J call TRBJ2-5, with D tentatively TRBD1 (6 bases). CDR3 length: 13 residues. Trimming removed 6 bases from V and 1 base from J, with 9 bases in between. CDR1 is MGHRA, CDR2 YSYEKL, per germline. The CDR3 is CASSQGPQETQYF. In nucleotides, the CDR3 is TGCGCCAGCAGTCAGGGGCCCCAAGAGACCCAGTACTTC.

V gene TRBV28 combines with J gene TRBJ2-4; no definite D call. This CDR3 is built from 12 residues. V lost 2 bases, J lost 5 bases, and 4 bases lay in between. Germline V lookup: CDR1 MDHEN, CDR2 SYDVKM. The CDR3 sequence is CASSLRENIQYF. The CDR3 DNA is TGTGCCAGCAGTTTAAGGGAAAACATTCAGTACTTC.

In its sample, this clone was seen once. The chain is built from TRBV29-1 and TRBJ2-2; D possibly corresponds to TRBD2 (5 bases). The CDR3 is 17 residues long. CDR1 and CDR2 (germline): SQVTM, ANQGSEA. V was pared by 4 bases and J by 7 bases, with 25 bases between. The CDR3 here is CSVGLYGRRGIHGELFF. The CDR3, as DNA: TGCAGCGTTGGTCTGTATGGGCGGCGAGGGATCCACGGGGAGCTGTTTTTT.

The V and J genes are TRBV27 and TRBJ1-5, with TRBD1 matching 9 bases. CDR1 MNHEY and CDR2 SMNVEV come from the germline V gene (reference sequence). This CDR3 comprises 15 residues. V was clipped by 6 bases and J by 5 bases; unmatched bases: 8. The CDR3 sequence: CASSYGTGRHQPQHF. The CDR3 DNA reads TGTGCCAGCAGCTACGGGACAGGGAGGCATCAGCCCCAGCATTTT.

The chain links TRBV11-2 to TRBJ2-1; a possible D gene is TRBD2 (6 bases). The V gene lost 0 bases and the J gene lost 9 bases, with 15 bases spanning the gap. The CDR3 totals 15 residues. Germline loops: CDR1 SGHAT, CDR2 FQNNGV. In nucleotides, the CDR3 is TGTGCCAGCAGCTTAGAATCGCGGCGGGACCTTGAGCAGTTCTTC. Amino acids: CASSLESRRDLEQFF. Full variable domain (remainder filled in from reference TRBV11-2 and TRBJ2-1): EAGVAQSPRYKIIEKRQSVAFWCNPISGHATLYWYQQILGQGPKLLIQFQNNGVVDDSQLPKDRFSAERLKGVDSTLKIQPAKLEDSAVYLCASSLESRRDLEQFFGPGTRLTVL.

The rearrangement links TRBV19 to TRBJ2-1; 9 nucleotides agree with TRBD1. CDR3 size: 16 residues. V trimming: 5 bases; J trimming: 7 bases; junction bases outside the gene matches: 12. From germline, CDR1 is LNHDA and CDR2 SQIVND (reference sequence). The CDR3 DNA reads TGTGCCAGTAGTGGATCACAGGGGGCAAGATGGAATGAGCAGTTCTTC. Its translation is CASSGSQGARWNEQFF.

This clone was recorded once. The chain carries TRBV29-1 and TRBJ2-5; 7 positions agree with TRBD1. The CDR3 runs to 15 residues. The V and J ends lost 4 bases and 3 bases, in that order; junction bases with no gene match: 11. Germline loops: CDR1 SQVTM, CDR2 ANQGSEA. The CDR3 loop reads CSVGNRTGTKETQYF. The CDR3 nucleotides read TGCAGCGTTGGGAACCGGACAGGAACCAAAGAGACCCAGTACTTC.

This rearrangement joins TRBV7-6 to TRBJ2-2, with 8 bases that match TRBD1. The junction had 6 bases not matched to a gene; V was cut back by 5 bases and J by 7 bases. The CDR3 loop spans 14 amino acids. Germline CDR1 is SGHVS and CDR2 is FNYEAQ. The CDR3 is CASSLGQGSGELFF. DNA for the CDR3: TGTGCCAGCAGCCTAGGACAGGGCAGCGGGGAGCTGTTTTTT.

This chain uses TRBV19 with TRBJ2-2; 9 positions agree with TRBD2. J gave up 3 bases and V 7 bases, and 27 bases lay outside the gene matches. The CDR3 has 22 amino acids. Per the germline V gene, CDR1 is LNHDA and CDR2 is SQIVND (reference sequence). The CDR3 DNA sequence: TGTGCCAGTACCACCCGGCCGGGGCTAGCGGGACACTCTGAGGGAGACACCGGGGAGCTGTTTTTT. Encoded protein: CASTTRPGLAGHSEGDTGELFF.

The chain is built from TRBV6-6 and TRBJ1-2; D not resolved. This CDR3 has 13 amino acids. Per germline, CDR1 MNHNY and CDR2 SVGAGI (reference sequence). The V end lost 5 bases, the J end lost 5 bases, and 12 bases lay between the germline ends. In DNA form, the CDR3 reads TGTGCCAGCAGTCCGCACCATATATATGGCTACACCTTC. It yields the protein CASSPHHIYGYTF.

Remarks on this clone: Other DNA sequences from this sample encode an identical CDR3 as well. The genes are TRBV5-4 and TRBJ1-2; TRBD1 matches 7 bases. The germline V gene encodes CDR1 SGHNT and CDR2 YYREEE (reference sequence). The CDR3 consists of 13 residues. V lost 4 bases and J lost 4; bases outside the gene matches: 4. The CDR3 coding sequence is TGTGCCAGCAGCCTCGACAGGGTCTATGGCTACACCTTC. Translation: CASSLDRVYGYTF.

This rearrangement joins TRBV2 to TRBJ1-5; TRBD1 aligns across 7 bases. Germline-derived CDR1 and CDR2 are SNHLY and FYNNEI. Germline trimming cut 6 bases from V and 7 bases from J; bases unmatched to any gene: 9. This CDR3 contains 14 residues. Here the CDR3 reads CASSYGTEGQPQHF. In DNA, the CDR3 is TGTGCCAGCAGCTACGGGACAGAGGGACAGCCCCAGCATTTT. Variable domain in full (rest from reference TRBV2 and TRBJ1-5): EPEVTQTPSHQVTQMGQEVILRCVPISNHLYFYWYRQILGQKVEFLVSFYNNEISEKSEIFDDQFSVERPDGSNFTLKIRSTKLEDSAMYFCASSYGTEGQPQHFGDGTRLSIL.